This TCR beta chain came from a study of T cell repertoires in ileal Crohn's disease. Across the study: Operated complications were stricturing disease (approximately 60%) and penetrating disease (approximately 39%).

A note on this clone: Antigen unknown.

Stated time point: neoterminal ileum biopsy at postoperative endoscopy, about 6 months after surgery. CDR1 is MNHEY and CDR2 is SMNVEV in the germline V gene (reference sequence). V was cut by 3 bases and J by 0 bases, with 10 bases left in between. There are 15 residues in the CDR3. Points from the study as a whole: High-frequency clones were more common in sorted CD8 than CD4 cells. Compared with non-smokers, active smokers at surgery showed more clonal expansions. Endoscopic recurrence occurred in every patient whose clonality exceeded 26.8%.

Some clones are missing from TCRdb's copy, which holds only in-frame ones; the method was immunoSEQ multiplex PCR. The data hold tens of thousands of clones, with 85% to 90% observed a single time. The rearrangement uses TRBV27 and TRBJ2-3; no definite D call. The origin of this receptor is an adult with Crohn's disease. The sample comprised ileal tissue. The chain's CDR3 is CASSFTTGSTDTQYF. CDR3 DNA sequence: TGTGCCAGCAGTTTCACTACCGGGAGCACAGATACGCAGTATTTT.